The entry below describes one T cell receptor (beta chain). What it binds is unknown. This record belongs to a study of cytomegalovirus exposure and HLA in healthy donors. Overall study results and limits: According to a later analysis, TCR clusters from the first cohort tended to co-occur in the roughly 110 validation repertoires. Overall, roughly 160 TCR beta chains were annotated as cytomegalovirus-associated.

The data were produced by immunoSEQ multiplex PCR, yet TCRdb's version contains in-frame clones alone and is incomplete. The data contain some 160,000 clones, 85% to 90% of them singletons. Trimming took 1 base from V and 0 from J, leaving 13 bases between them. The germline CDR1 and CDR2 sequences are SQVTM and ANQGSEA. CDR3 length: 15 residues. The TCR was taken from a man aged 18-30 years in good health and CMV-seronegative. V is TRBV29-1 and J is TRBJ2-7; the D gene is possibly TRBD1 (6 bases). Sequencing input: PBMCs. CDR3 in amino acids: CSVEGDDRRSYEQYF. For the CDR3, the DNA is TGCAGCGTTGAAGGGGACGACAGGCGCTCCTACGAGCAGTACTTC.